One sample yielded the 26 T cell receptor beta chains listed below, sequenced in a study of T cell clonality in common variable immunodeficiency (dated by TCRdb to between 2014 and 2017). Preparation of the library involved the immunoSEQ multiplex PCR assay. Held by TCRdb, this immuneACCESS table contains in-frame sequences only and omits some clones. Under half of the omission traces to an unresolved V gene where checked; the cause of the rest is unknown. In this sample the table shows about 35,000 clones, and no singletons are among them. The top ten clones comprise over 9% of the sample. The sample was peripheral blood mononuclear cells. These receptors were obtained from a person aged 18-70 years in good health.

This clone showed up many times. The CDR3 goes on 3 residues after the read ends, and that part is filled in from the germline J gene. The chain couples TRBV10-1 to TRBJ2-1; possibly TRBD1 for D (6 bases). Looked up from germline, CDR1 is WNHNN and CDR2 is SYGVQD (reference sequence). The germline V and J ends were trimmed by 7 bases and 5 bases, with 15 bases remaining between them. This CDR3 is 14 amino acids long. CDR3 sequence reads: CASKWAQGNNEQFF. The DNA read from the CDR3 is TGCGCCAGCAAATGGGCCCAGGGGAACAATGAG.

This clone has ten or more counts. Sequencing ends 3 residues short of the CDR3 end; the germline J gene provides the rest. The rearrangement links TRBV2 to TRBJ1-6, with 9 bases lining up with TRBD1. The ends lost 3 bases at V and 10 bases at J; junction bases unmatched: 4. The CDR3 is made up of 14 amino acids. Germline lookup yields CDR1 SNHLY and CDR2 FYNNEI. CDR3 region: CASSEGQGSSPLHF. The sequenced part of the CDR3 DNA is TGTGCCAGCAGTGAGGGACAGGGCTCCTCACCC. Drawing the rest from reference TRBV2 and TRBJ1-6, the complete variable domain is EPEVTQTPSHQVTQMGQEVILRCVPISNHLYFYWYRQILGQKVEFLVSFYNNEISEKSEIFDDQFSVERPDGSNFTLKIRSTKLEDSAMYFCASSEGQGSSPLHFGNGTRLTVT.

This clone was counted ten times or more. The DNA ends 3 residues before the CDR3 does, and the rest of the CDR3 is filled in from the germline J gene. V is TRBV10-3 and J is TRBJ1-2; no definite D call. This CDR3 has 13 residues. Germline lookup yields CDR1 ENHRY and CDR2 SYGVKD. This chain's CDR3 is CAITERAGDGYTF. The CDR3 bases that were read are TGTGCCATCACCGAGAGGGCGGGAGACGGC.

About this clone: The sequenced fragment ends 3 residues before the CDR3 boundary, so the rest is inferred from the germline J gene. V gene TRBV7-3 combines with J gene TRBJ1-2; D call uncertain. Germline values: CDR1 SGHTA, CDR2 FQGTGA. There are 17 residues in the CDR3. CDR3 DNA (partial): TGTGCCAGCAGCCCTGGACTAGCGGGAATTCGCAACAATGAC. It is translated as CASSPGLAGIRNND. The complete CDR3 reads CASSPGLAGIRNNDYTF.

This clone was seen at least ten times. The covered CDR3 bases are TGTGCCAGCAGTGCTCTCCCGGGCGAG. Translated, it gives CASSALPGE. The complete CDR3 reads CASSALPGEQYF. The V gene is TRBV2, the J gene TRBJ2-7; no definite D call. Read coverage stops 3 residues before the CDR3 terminus; the germline J gene supplies the remainder. CDR1 and CDR2 (germline): SNHLY, FYNNEI. Trimming pared 4 bases from V and 6 bases from J, leaving 10 bases between. The CDR3 is 12 amino acids. The entire variable domain, with the rest obtained from reference TRBV2 and TRBJ2-7, is as follows: EPEVTQTPSHQVTQMGQEVILRCVPISNHLYFYWYRQILGQKVEFLVSFYNNEISEKSEIFDDQFSVERPDGSNFTLKIRSTKLEDSAMYFCASSALPGEQYFGPGTRLTVT.

This clone was picked up many times. The read ends 3 residues shy of where the CDR3 ends; the end is completed using the germline J gene. The J gene is TRBJ2-1, the V gene TRBV18; D might be TRBD1 (5 bases). CDR3 length equals 14 residues. V was clipped by 1 base and J by 5 bases, with 9 bases between them. Germline values: CDR1 KGHSH, CDR2 LQKENI. CDR3 loop: CASSPQGLNNEQFF. Partial CDR3 DNA: TGTGCCAGCTCACCACAGGGGCTCAACAATGAG.

In its sample, this clone was seen many times. The CDR3 end falls 3 residues outside the read, so it is completed with the germline J gene. This chain connects TRBV7-6 to TRBJ2-7; D is possibly TRBD1 (6 bases). Trimming removed 5 bases at V and 5 bases at J, with 16 bases between. This CDR3 is 14 amino acids long. The germline gives CDR1 SGHVS, CDR2 FNYEAQ. The CDR3 loop reads CASSGLGGGHEQYF. The part of the CDR3 DNA that was read is TGTGCCAGCAGCGGCCTTGGGGGCGGCCACGAG.

This clone was picked up many times. The read stops 3 residues short of the end of the CDR3; the missing end is completed from the germline J gene. V is TRBV14 and J is TRBJ1-4; D is possibly TRBD1 (5 bases). Trimming took 4 bases from V and 4 from J, leaving 7 bases between them. Germline loops: CDR1 SGHDN, CDR2 FVKESK. The CDR3 length is 13 residues. This CDR3 is CASSRGLNEKLFF. The DNA read from the CDR3 is TGTGCCAGCAGCCGGGGACTTAATGAAAAA.

Remarks on this clone: The read halts 3 residues ahead of the CDR3 end, with the missing end drawn from the germline J gene. J is TRBJ2-5 and V is TRBV18, with D possibly matching TRBD2 (6 bases). Per the germline V gene, CDR1 is KGHSH and CDR2 is LQKENI. The CDR3 runs to 13 residues. The sequenced part of the CDR3 DNA is TGTGCCAGCTGGGTCTCGGGAGCGGATACC. This gives the protein CASWVSGADT. The whole CDR3 protein reads CASWVSGADTQYF.

The table lists this clone with many counts. The read ends 3 residues shy of where the CDR3 ends; the end is completed using the germline J gene. The genes are TRBV7-8 and TRBJ1-1; 8 nucleotides align to TRBD1. J gave up 6 bases and V 1 base, and 7 bases lay outside the gene matches. From germline, CDR1 is SGHVS and CDR2 FQNEAQ. The CDR3 extends over 15 amino acids. Incomplete CDR3 DNA: TGTGCCAGCAGCTTAGTCCCGACAGGGGTACCTGAA. Protein sequence: CASSLVPTGVPE. The complete CDR3 sequence is CASSLVPTGVPEAFF.

This clone was counted many times. The read stops 3 residues short of the end of the CDR3; the missing end is completed from the germline J gene. This chain connects TRBV19 to TRBJ2-1; TRBD2 matches at 12 bases. V was pared by 4 bases and J by 3 bases, with 1 base of the junction left unmatched. Germline assignment: CDR1 LNHDA and CDR2 SQIVND (reference sequence). The CDR3 has 15 residues. CDR3 DNA (partial): TGTGCCAGTAGTACGGGACTAGCGGGCTACAATGAG. This sequence encodes CASSTGLAGYNE. In full, the CDR3 reads CASSTGLAGYNEQFF.

This clone was detected ten times or more. Read sequence stops 3 residues before the CDR3 end, and the germline J gene provides the missing end. The genes are TRBV28 and TRBJ1-4; tentative D call: TRBD1 (6 bases). This CDR3 contains 12 residues. V lost 11 bases and J 6 bases, leaving 13 bases between the germline ends. In germline, CDR1 is MDHEN, CDR2 SYDVKM. CDR3 bases read: TGTGCCGCCCAGGGGACGGATGAAAAA. Translation: CAAQGTDEK. In full, the CDR3 reads CAAQGTDEKLFF.

In its sample, this clone was seen many times. The CDR3 is cut off 3 residues early in the read; its end comes from the germline J gene. The gene calls are TRBV10-3 and TRBJ2-1; 10 nucleotides agree with TRBD2. The trim removed 10 bases at V and 5 bases at J, leaving 2 bases unmatched. The CDR3 has 12 amino acids. CDR1 is ENHRY and CDR2 is SYGVKD in the germline V gene. CDR3 loop: CATGLADNEQFF. The sequenced part of the CDR3 DNA is TGTGCCACCGGACTAGCGGACAATGAG.

A word on this clone: The read ends 3 residues before the CDR3 terminus; that terminus is restored from the germline J gene. This chain joins TRBV11-2 and TRBJ1-2; perhaps TRBD1 as D (6 bases). In germline, CDR1 is SGHAT, CDR2 FQNNGV. The CDR3 loop spans 13 amino acids. CDR3 bases read: TGTGCCAGCAGCGGCAACAGGGTCCCCGGC. Translating it yields CASSGNRVPG. The whole CDR3 protein is CASSGNRVPGYTF.

This clone was detected many times. The CDR3 is cut off 3 residues early in the read; its end comes from the germline J gene. The V gene is TRBV2, the J gene TRBJ2-3; TRBD2 matches at 9 bases. Germline V gene sequence: CDR1 SNHLY, CDR2 FYNNEI. This CDR3 spans 14 amino acids. J gave up 0 bases and V 6 bases, and 1 base lay outside the gene matches. The CDR3 is CASSGLASTDTQYF. The DNA read from the CDR3 is TGTGCCAGCAGCGGACTAGCGAGCACAGATACG.

This clone came up many times. The read ends 3 residues before the CDR3 terminus; that terminus is restored from the germline J gene. The chain recombines TRBV6-1 with TRBJ2-7; D is perhaps TRBD1 (6 bases). The CDR3 is made up of 14 amino acids. The V gene lost 4 bases and the J gene lost 1 base, with 11 bases spanning the gap. Per germline, CDR1 MNHNS and CDR2 SASEGT. The CDR3 protein is CASSVGRGSYEQYF. The sequenced part of the CDR3 DNA is TGTGCCAGCAGTGTGGGCAGGGGTTCCTACGAG.

This clone has a count of ten or more. The read halts 3 residues ahead of the CDR3 end, with the missing end drawn from the germline J gene. V and J are TRBV7-9 and TRBJ2-3; perhaps TRBD1 as D (6 bases). Deletions cut 7 bases from V and 2 bases from J, with 13 bases between. CDR1 and CDR2 from the germline V gene are SEHNR and FQNEAQ (reference sequence). This CDR3 spans 14 amino acids. CDR3 region: CASKPTGTTDTQYF. The CDR3 DNA, read in part, is TGTGCCAGCAAACCGACAGGAACCACAGATACG.

This clone was counted at least ten times. The CDR3 end is not reached by the read, which stops 3 residues before it; the germline J gene fills it in. The chain couples TRBV20-1 to TRBJ1-5; 8 bases map to TRBD1. Germline values: CDR1 DFQATT, CDR2 SNEGSKA (reference sequence). The J segment lost 1 base and the V segment lost 1 base, leaving 6 bases of the junction unmatched. The CDR3 is made up of 16 amino acids. The sequenced part of the CDR3 DNA is TGCAGTGCTAGAGGTCAGGGGGCTGTGAGCAATCAGCCC. It encodes CSARGQGAVSNQP. The whole CDR3 protein reads CSARGQGAVSNQPQHF.

On this clone itself: Read sequence stops 3 residues before the CDR3 end, and the germline J gene provides the missing end. The rearrangement joins TRBV29-1 to TRBJ2-3; tentative D call: TRBD1 (6 bases). The CDR3 extends over 13 amino acids. CDR1 is SQVTM, CDR2 ANQGSEA, per germline. CDR3 region: CSVVWTAEETQYF. Incomplete CDR3 DNA: TGCAGCGTGGTATGGACAGCTGAAGAGACG.

This clone has ten or more counts. The observed sequence ends 3 residues before the CDR3 terminus, with the missing tail filled in from the germline J gene. The V and J genes are TRBV7-3 and TRBJ2-2, with 8 bases identical to TRBD1. Germline CDR1 and CDR2: SGHTA and FQGTGA. V dropped 3 bases and J dropped 3; count of bases not matched to a gene: 3. The CDR3 runs to 15 residues. The CDR3 sequence is CASSFGQGDTGELFF. The CDR3 DNA, read in part, is TGTGCCAGCAGCTTTGGACAGGGTGACACCGGGGAG.

Many counts were recorded for this clone. The read is 3 residues too short to cover the CDR3 end, so that end is filled in from the germline J gene. The chain is built from TRBV28 and TRBJ2-4, with 7 bases identical to TRBD1. Germline CDR1 reads MDHEN; CDR2 reads SYDVKM. V lost 6 bases to trimming and J lost 6 bases; unmatched junction nucleotides: 11. The CDR3 is made up of 15 amino acids. The sequenced CDR3 bases are TGTGCCAGCAGCCCAATCGACAGGGTACTAAACATT. Protein: CASSPIDRVLNI. The whole CDR3 sequence reads CASSPIDRVLNIQYF.

Incomplete CDR3 DNA: TGTGCCAGCAGCTCCTATAGCGGTACCACAGATACC. Encoded protein: CASSSYSGTTDT. The CDR3 in full is CASSSYSGTTDTYTF. V gene TRBV7-9 combines with J gene TRBJ1-2; D is ambiguous. The read ends 3 residues early relative to the CDR3; the germline J gene fills the gap. This CDR3 spans 15 amino acids. Looked up from germline, CDR1 is SEHNR and CDR2 is FQNEAQ (reference sequence).

This clone was seen ten or more times. From the germline J gene comes the end of the CDR3, since the read stops 3 residues before it. The chain employs TRBV20-1 and TRBJ2-5, with a tentative D call TRBD1 (6 bases). Germline loops: CDR1 DFQATT, CDR2 SNEGSKA (reference sequence). V lost 6 bases and J 4 bases, leaving 12 bases between the germline ends. The CDR3 runs to 12 residues. The sequenced CDR3 bases are TGCAGTGCCCGGGACAAGGTAGAGACC. Its protein product is CSARDKVET. The CDR3 as a whole reads CSARDKVETQYF.

This clone has a count of ten or more. CDR3 DNA, as far as it was read: TGCGCCAGCAGTGAGTCGGCCCCCAGGGGGAACACCGGGGAG. It codes for CASSESAPRGNTGE. The whole CDR3 protein is CASSESAPRGNTGELFF. This sequence joins TRBV10-1 and TRBJ2-2; weak D call: TRBD1 (6 bases). The observed sequence ends 3 residues before the CDR3 terminus, with the missing tail filled in from the germline J gene. Trimming took off 0 bases at V and 1 base at J, with 12 bases between the two ends. CDR1 is WNHNN, CDR2 SYGVQD, per germline (reference sequence). There are 17 residues in the CDR3.

This clone was detected ten times or more. The read terminates 3 residues before the CDR3 end, so the remaining end is supplied by the germline J gene. This chain connects TRBV28 to TRBJ1-5; D possibly corresponds to TRBD1 (6 bases). With 5 bases removed from V and 7 bases from J, the gap between germline ends came to 21 bases. This CDR3 has 16 residues. The V gene's germline CDR1 is MDHEN and CDR2 SYDVKM. The sequenced part of the CDR3 DNA is TGTGCCAGCAGTCTTGGGGGCAGGGTGGTGGACCAGCCC. Residues: CASSLGGRVVDQP. Given in full, the CDR3 is CASSLGGRVVDQPQHF. Full variable domain (rest looked up from reference TRBV28 and TRBJ1-5): DVKVTQSSRYLVKRTGEKVFLECVQDMDHENMFWYRQDPGLGLRLIYFSYDVKMKEKGDIPEGYSVSREKKERFSLILESASTNQTSMYLCASSLGGRVVDQPQHFGDGTRLSIL.

The table lists this clone with many counts. The sequence runs out 3 residues before the end of the CDR3; the remainder is reconstructed from the germline J gene. V gene TRBV11-2 combines with J gene TRBJ2-2, with a tentative D call TRBD1 (6 bases). Germline V gives CDR1 SGHAT, CDR2 FQNNGV. V was pared by 5 bases and J by 5 bases, with 15 bases between. The CDR3 runs to 15 residues. CDR3 amino acids: CASSAGALGTGELFF. CDR3 bases read: TGTGCCAGCAGCGCAGGGGCTTTGGGAACCGGGGAG.